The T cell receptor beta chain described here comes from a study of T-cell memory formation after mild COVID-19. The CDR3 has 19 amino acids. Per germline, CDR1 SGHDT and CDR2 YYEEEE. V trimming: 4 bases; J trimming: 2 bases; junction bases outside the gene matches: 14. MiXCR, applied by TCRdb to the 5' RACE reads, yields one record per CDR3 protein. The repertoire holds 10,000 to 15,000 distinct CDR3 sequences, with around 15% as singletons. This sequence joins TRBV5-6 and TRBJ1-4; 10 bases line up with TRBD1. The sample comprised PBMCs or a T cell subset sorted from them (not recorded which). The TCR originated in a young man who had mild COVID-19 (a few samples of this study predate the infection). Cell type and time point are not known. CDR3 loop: CASSPPGQGLFGTNEKLFF. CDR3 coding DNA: TGTGCCAGCAGCCCGCCGGGACAGGGGCTCTTCGGCACTAATGAAAAACTGTTTTTT.